This T cell receptor (beta chain) stems from a study of shared clonotypes between healthy human individuals. Overall study results and limits: Naive subsets, compared against memory subsets, generally had larger estimated richness values.

Only CD45RO-negative cells positively selected for CCR7 counted as naive CD8 cells, so terminally differentiated effector memory CD45RA+ cells were excluded. The authors loaded 200 ng DNA, about 30,000 T cell genomes, into sorted-subset replicate PCRs. Only in-frame clones appear in the TCRdb table, and some are missing; sequencing was by immunoSEQ multiplex PCR. The sample has millions of clones, just under 95% seen once. The V and J ends lost 0 bases and 9 bases respectively, with 12 bases between them. The CDR3 loop spans 14 amino acids. CDR1 and CDR2 (germline): LGHNA, YSLEER. A note on this clone: Its antigen is as yet unknown.

This sequence was found in a man aged 18 to 30 in good health. The sequenced sample consisted of naive CD8+ T cells sorted from blood. This chain joins TRBV4-3 and TRBJ2-4; no definite D call. CDR3 in amino acids: CASSQDRGGSIQYF. CDR3 nucleotide sequence: TGCGCCAGCAGCCAAGATCGCGGTGGTAGCATTCAGTACTTC.